This T cell receptor (beta chain) stems from a study of blood T cell repertoires in COVID-19. Study as a whole: The origin of the acute and convalescent COVID-19 samples was the United States, Italy and Spain. T cells, B-cell-depleted T cells, or PBMCs supplied cDNA or gDNA.

Participants were placed into cohorts based on the clinical history they reported. Exposed enrollees encountered a COVID-19 case at some point within 2 weeks before study entry. Profiling relied on immunoSEQ multiplex PCR, and the TCRdb table lists in-frame clones only, not all of them. The sample shows roughly 230,000 clones, roughly 85% of them seen only once. V lost 4 bases, J lost 8 bases, and 14 bases lay in between. The CDR3 spans 13 residues. CDR1 is SNHLY, CDR2 FYNNEI, per germline. The TCR originated in a woman in her forties or fifties who had been exposed to COVID-19. The chain joins TRBV2 to TRBJ1-1, with no clear D. The specimen was PBMCs or T cells enriched from blood (not recorded which). CDR3 nucleotide sequence: TGTGCCAGCAGTGGGCCCCTGGAGACCGAAGCTTTCTTT. Amino acid sequence: CASSGPLETEAFF.